The clone carrying this T cell receptor (beta chain) was seen a few times. The antigen is unknown. The use of a sample-barcoded 5' primer and a J-beta primer mix characterized a second PCR of 7 to 11 cycles. TCRdb ran MiXCR on the 5' RACE reads and lists one entry per CDR3 protein. Of about 780,000 distinct CDR3 sequences listed, more than 25% are singletons. This sample was taken from a study of blood T cells in healthy people across ages. Study results and limitations: Investigators viewed diversity estimates from one million T cells as underestimates, the study reported.

The germline CDR1 and CDR2 sequences are SGHTA and FQGNSA. This CDR3 has 14 residues. The V end was cut by 6 bases, the J end by 1 base, with 10 bases between. The same sample was also used in a study of T cells of mothers and their children. That publication notes: Second-PCR amplification with M1S added sample barcodes and 2-4 random nucleotides. No persistent microchimeric T cell clones were detected.

The sequencing sample was made of blood. The receptor was isolated from a boy between 10 and 17 years old in good health. V usage is TRBV7-2 and J usage is TRBJ2-1; the D gene is possibly TRBD1 (5 bases). The CDR3 bases are TGTGCCAGCAGGTCATCAGGGTCCTACAATGAGCAGTTCTTC. This codes for CASRSSGSYNEQFF.